Following are 7 T cell receptor beta chains from one sample sequenced in a study of OX40 agonist ivuxolimab in advanced cancers. Sequencing used immunoSEQ multiplex PCR; TCRdb keeps in-frame clones, though not all of them. Seen here are roughly 92,000 clones, around 90% observed once, and the top ten hold roughly 0.16%. The sequences come from CD4+ or CD8+ T cells sorted from blood, collected in a trial of the OX40 agonist ivuxolimab. These TCRs come from an adult with an advanced solid tumor such as melanoma, head and neck, liver or kidney cancer.

The genes are TRBV11-2 and TRBJ2-5; TRBD1 matches at 9 bases. This CDR3 is 14 amino acids long. In germline, CDR1 is SGHAT, CDR2 FQNNGV. The J segment lost 5 bases and the V segment lost 2 bases, leaving 3 bases of the junction unmatched. CDR3 DNA sequence: TGTGCCAGCAGCTTAACCGGGACAGGGGAGACCCAGTACTTC. It codes for CASSLTGTGETQYF. Combining the CDR3 with reference TRBV11-2 and TRBJ2-5 gives the whole variable domain EAGVAQSPRYKIIEKRQSVAFWCNPISGHATLYWYQQILGQGPKLLIQFQNNGVVDDSQLPKDRFSAERLKGVDSTLKIQPAKLEDSAVYLCASSLTGTGETQYFGPGTRLLVL.

This chain joins TRBV5-4 and TRBJ2-5; 7 nucleotides match TRBD1. This CDR3 has 13 residues. V dropped 3 bases and J dropped 2; count of bases not matched to a gene: 1. CDR1 is SGHNT and CDR2 is YYREEE in the germline V gene (reference sequence). DNA for the CDR3: TGTGCCAGCAGCTGGACAGGTCAAGAGACCCAGTACTTC. It translates to CASSWTGQETQYF.

The V gene is TRBV4-1, the J gene TRBJ2-5; D possibly corresponds to TRBD2 (6 bases). This CDR3 is built from 16 residues. Germline V gene sequence: CDR1 MGHRA, CDR2 YSYEKL. Trimming left V 0 bases short and J 2 bases short, with 13 bases between. DNA of the CDR3: TGCGCCAGCAGCCAAGATCCGGGACTGGGACAAGAGACCCAGTACTTC. Its translation is CASSQDPGLGQETQYF.

This clone has just one count. The genes are TRBV7-2 and TRBJ2-1; TRBD2 aligns across 7 bases. The CDR3 length is 14 residues. V was pared by 7 bases and J by 6 bases, with 9 bases of the junction left unmatched. From germline, CDR1 is SGHTA and CDR2 FQGNSA. CDR3 amino acids: CASNRGTIINEQFF. The CDR3 DNA sequence: TGTGCCAGCAACCGTGGGACTATCATCAATGAGCAGTTCTTC.

A single count supports this clone. V and J are TRBV25-1 and TRBJ2-7; maybe TRBD2 (7 bases). V was trimmed by 5 bases and J by 2 bases, leaving 10 bases between them. The CDR3 is 13 residues long. The germline V gene encodes CDR1 MGHDK and CDR2 SYGVNS. CDR3 in DNA: TGTGCCAGCAGTCGGGGGGCCACCTACGAGCAGTACTTC. Residues: CASSRGATYEQYF.

The chain employs TRBV2 and TRBJ1-6; 8 nucleotides agree with TRBD1. CDR1 and CDR2 from the germline V gene are SNHLY and FYNNEI. Losses at the gene ends were 8 bases for V and 9 bases for J; bases not matched to a gene: 6. This CDR3 is 13 amino acids long. The CDR3 here is CASRTGMGSPLHF. The CDR3 DNA is TGTGCCAGCCGGACAGGGATGGGTTCACCCCTCCACTTT.

V and J are TRBV29-1 and TRBJ2-5; the D is unclear. Germline V gene lookup returns CDR1 SQVTM and CDR2 ANQGSEA. This CDR3 is built from 11 residues. V gave up 4 bases and J gave up 2 bases, with 5 bases separating them. The CDR3 DNA reads as TGCAGCGTTGTTGGGCAAGAGACCCAGTACTTC. It codes for CSVVGQETQYF.